This is a list of T cell receptor beta chains from one sample in a study of T-cell reconstitution after alpha-beta-depleted transplantation in children. Each CDR3 protein is one row after TCRdb ran MiXCR on the PCR reads. This sample has approximately 250,000 distinct CDR3 sequences; roughly 23% occur once, and the top ten carry approximately 2.5%. The sample in question was PBMCs, obtained before TCRalphabeta/CD19-depleted stem cell transplant. The receptors were sampled from a girl between 2 and 10 years old with Fanconi anemia, due to receive a stem cell transplant. The CDR3 runs from the conserved cysteine through the conserved F or W. Each record gives: D gene, V gene, J gene, clone size, CDR3 protein, CDR3 DNA. The D gene is left open where the match is weak. Expanded clones are given a class, and other clones once, few, many or no size at all.

D gene: NA; V gene: TRBV29-1; J gene: TRBJ1-5; clone size: many; CDR3 protein: CSVVRGVGQPQHF; CDR3 DNA: TGCAGCGTGGTGCGAGGGGTGGGTCAGCCCCAGCATTTT
D gene: NA; V gene: TRBV20-1; J gene: TRBJ2-1; clone size: NA; CDR3 protein: CSARGNAGALTGSYNEQFF; CDR3 DNA: TGCAGTGCTAGGGGGAACGCGGGGGCCCTCACGGGGTCCTACAATGAGCAGTTCTTC
D gene: NA; V gene: TRBV20-1; J gene: TRBJ2-7; clone size: few; CDR3 protein: CSAPDWSSYEQYF; CDR3 DNA: TGCAGTGCACCGGACTGGTCTTCCTACGAGCAGTACTTC
D gene: NA; V gene: TRBV20-1; J gene: TRBJ2-3; clone size: NA; CDR3 protein: CSAEGGYTDTQYF; CDR3 DNA: TGCAGTGCTGAGGGGGGGTACACAGATACGCAGTATTTT
D gene: NA; V gene: TRBV4-1; J gene: TRBJ2-3; clone size: few; CDR3 protein: CASSQEGRGGTDTQYF; CDR3 DNA: TGCGCCAGCAGCCAAGAAGGCAGGGGTGGCACAGATACGCAGTATTTT
D gene: TRBD1; V gene: TRBV3-1; J gene: TRBJ2-1; clone size: NA; CDR3 protein: CASSRVTGGSDEQFF; CDR3 DNA: TGTGCCAGCAGCCGCGTGACAGGGGGCTCGGATGAGCAGTTCTTC
D gene: NA; V gene: TRBV29-1; J gene: TRBJ2-5; clone size: many; CDR3 protein: CSVAWGQETQYF; CDR3 DNA: TGCAGCGTTGCCTGGGGACAAGAGACCCAGTACTTC
D gene: TRBD1; V gene: TRBV12-3/TRBV12-4; J gene: TRBJ1-5; clone size: few; CDR3 protein: CASSPQGADQPQHF; CDR3 DNA: TGTGCCAGCAGTCCACAGGGGGCAGATCAGCCCCAGCATTTT
D gene: TRBD1; V gene: TRBV20-1; J gene: TRBJ1-5; clone size: NA; CDR3 protein: CSARTGGLGQPQHF; CDR3 DNA: TGCAGTGCTAGAACAGGGGGCCTCGGTCAGCCCCAGCATTTT
D gene: NA; V gene: TRBV7-6; J gene: TRBJ2-1; clone size: NA; CDR3 protein: CASSNPTGPGTYNEQFF; CDR3 DNA: TGTGCCAGCAGCAACCCGACAGGTCCAGGCACCTACAATGAGCAGTTCTTC
D gene: TRBD1; V gene: TRBV6-1; J gene: TRBJ2-4; clone size: many; CDR3 protein: CASSEGPGGAVQYF; CDR3 DNA: TGTGCCAGCAGTGAAGGGCCAGGGGGCGCGGTTCAGTACTTC
D gene: TRBD2; V gene: TRBV25-1; J gene: TRBJ2-3; clone size: few; CDR3 protein: CASSLLAGATGTQYF; CDR3 DNA: TGTGCCAGCAGCTTACTAGCGGGAGCCACTGGTACGCAGTATTTT
D gene: TRBD2; V gene: TRBV20-1; J gene: TRBJ2-7; clone size: few; CDR3 protein: CSALFSGTSGGTYEQYF; CDR3 DNA: TGCAGTGCCCTTTTTTCGGGGACTAGCGGGGGAACTTACGAGCAGTACTTC
D gene: NA; V gene: TRBV4-1; J gene: TRBJ2-2; clone size: many; CDR3 protein: CASSQGLEWPGELFF; CDR3 DNA: TGCGCCAGCAGCCAAGGTCTTGAGTGGCCCGGGGAGCTGTTTTTT
D gene: NA; V gene: TRBV29-1; J gene: TRBJ2-7; clone size: NA; CDR3 protein: CSVAVRLGEQYF; CDR3 DNA: TGCAGCGTGGCAGTCAGACTCGGCGAGCAGTACTTC
D gene: NA; V gene: TRBV5-1; J gene: TRBJ2-3; clone size: few; CDR3 protein: CASSLARVGLTDTQYF; CDR3 DNA: TGCGCCAGCAGCTTGGCCCGGGTCGGGCTCACAGATACGCAGTATTTT
D gene: TRBD1; V gene: TRBV11-2; J gene: TRBJ2-2; clone size: NA; CDR3 protein: CASSWDRQNTGELFF; CDR3 DNA: TGTGCCAGCAGCTGGGACAGGCAGAACACCGGGGAGCTGTTTTTT
D gene: NA; V gene: TRBV29-1; J gene: TRBJ2-2; clone size: NA; CDR3 protein: CSVEPGRTGELFF; CDR3 DNA: TGCAGCGTTGAACCGGGGAGGACCGGGGAGCTGTTTTTT
D gene: TRBD2; V gene: TRBV5-1; J gene: TRBJ2-3; clone size: many; CDR3 protein: CASSLKTKRGGEDTQYF; CDR3 DNA: TGCGCCAGCAGCTTGAAAACCAAGCGGGGGGGCGAAGATACGCAGTATTTT
D gene: NA; V gene: TRBV5-1; J gene: TRBJ2-5; clone size: NA; CDR3 protein: CASSLAGTDGETQYF; CDR3 DNA: TGCGCCAGCAGCTTGGCCGGGACCGATGGGGAGACCCAGTACTTC
D gene: TRBD2; V gene: TRBV5-4; J gene: TRBJ2-7; clone size: NA; CDR3 protein: CASSEAGGPHEQYF; CDR3 DNA: TGTGCCAGCAGCGAAGCGGGGGGGCCCCACGAGCAGTACTTC
D gene: TRBD1; V gene: TRBV7-9; J gene: TRBJ2-6; clone size: NA; CDR3 protein: CASSSGTGGVGANVLTF; CDR3 DNA: TGTGCCAGCAGCTCGGGTACAGGGGGCGTTGGGGCCAACGTCCTGACTTTC
D gene: TRBD1; V gene: TRBV7-3; J gene: TRBJ2-1; clone size: few; CDR3 protein: CASSLTSPDRGYNEQFF; CDR3 DNA: TGTGCCAGCAGCTTAACGTCCCCGGACAGGGGTTACAATGAGCAGTTCTTC
D gene: TRBD2; V gene: TRBV10-3; J gene: TRBJ2-7; clone size: few; CDR3 protein: CAIKGGSSYEQYF; CDR3 DNA: TGTGCCATCAAGGGCGGGAGCTCCTACGAGCAGTACTTC
D gene: NA; V gene: TRBV20-1; J gene: TRBJ2-7; clone size: NA; CDR3 protein: CSARRTGASYEQYF; CDR3 DNA: TGCAGTGCTCGAAGAACCGGGGCCTCCTACGAGCAGTACTTC
D gene: NA; V gene: TRBV20-1; J gene: TRBJ2-1; clone size: NA; CDR3 protein: CSARRRERGEQFF; CDR3 DNA: TGCAGTGCTAGGAGGCGGGAACGTGGTGAGCAGTTCTTC
D gene: NA; V gene: TRBV28; J gene: TRBJ2-7; clone size: NA; CDR3 protein: CASSFLGGAGQYF; CDR3 DNA: TGTGCCAGCAGTTTTCTAGGTGGCGCCGGGCAGTACTTC